Described below is a single T cell receptor beta chain sequence and its context. The source of the sample is a study of OX40 agonist ivuxolimab in advanced cancers. TCRdb's copy holds only in-frame clones and misses some; the assay was immunoSEQ multiplex PCR. The sample lists over 60,000 clones, roughly four fifths occurring once. The CDR3 is 14 residues long. CDR1 SGHNT and CDR2 YYREEE come from the germline V gene (reference sequence). The sample consisted of CD4+ or CD8+ T cells sorted from blood, taken in a trial of the OX40 agonist ivuxolimab. The gene calls are TRBV5-4 and TRBJ2-5; D is perhaps TRBD2 (5 bases). The end of the DNA aligns better with TRBJ2-7, so the J call may be wrong. The source of this sequence is an adult with an advanced solid tumor such as melanoma, head and neck, liver or kidney cancer. The CDR3 DNA sequence: TGTGCCAGCAGCTTGAGAGGGAGTGATTACGAGCAGTACTTC. It encodes CASSLRGSDYEQYF.